The source of this TCR beta chain is a study of shared clonotypes between healthy human individuals. Assay: immunoSEQ multiplex PCR; the TCRdb copy retains only in-frame clones and omits some. The sample consists of 2 million or so clones, over 85% of them appearing once. As defined, naive CD8 cells were CD45RO-negative and positively selected for CCR7, with terminally differentiated effector memory CD45RA+ cells excluded. Germline V gene sequence: CDR1 SGHAT, CDR2 FQDESV (reference sequence). The CDR3 extends over 19 amino acids. V lost 5 bases to trimming and J lost 0 bases; unmatched junction nucleotides: 18.

This chain uses TRBV11-1 with TRBJ2-7; 8 bases are a match to TRBD2. Specimen: naive CD8+ T cells sorted from blood. The clonotype was recovered from a man between 18 and 35 years old in good health. The CDR3 is CASSAALNEAGAPSYEQYF. The CDR3 region has the DNA TGTGCCAGCAGCGCCGCATTGAACGAAGCGGGGGCCCCCTCCTACGAGCAGTACTTC.